The 11 T cell receptor beta chains in this list originate from one sample, sequenced in a study of T cells in Graves' hyperthyroidism and ophthalmopathy (dated by TCRdb to the late 2010s). The protocol used for the library was multiplex PCR. This sample was sequenced with an Illumina HiSeq 2000. The TCR beta CDR3 regions were amplified from RNA transcripts. A first-round RT-PCR of the TCR CDR3 used the HTBI primer set with the Qiagen OneStep RT-PCR kit. The public reads were run again by TCRdb, first through fastp at Q25 and then through MiXCR, and only productive beta chains were kept. Identical CDR3 protein sequences are pooled into one entry, listed with their most common genes and DNA. The sample table holds a few hundred thousand distinct CDR3 sequences, of which 22% were seen once. Jointly, the top ten make up under 55% of the sample. Sequencing was performed on blood. The receptors derive from a woman in her seventies with Graves' ophthalmopathy.

This clonotype was seen a handful of times. The chain joins TRBV3-1 to TRBJ2-7; D may be TRBD2 (6 bases). Germline values: CDR1 LGHDT, CDR2 YNNKEL (reference sequence). V gave up 2 bases and J gave up 2 bases, with 10 bases separating them. This CDR3 spans 14 amino acids. CDR3 sequence: CASSQRGGTYEQYF. DNA for the CDR3: TGTGCCAGCAGCCAAAGGGGCGGGACCTACGAGCAGTACTTC.

J is TRBJ2-1 and V is TRBV11-2, with D perhaps assigned TRBD1 or TRBD2 (6 bases each). This CDR3 is 18 amino acids long. The germline V and J ends were trimmed by 5 bases and 4 bases, with 24 bases remaining between them. The germline V gene encodes CDR1 SGHAT and CDR2 FQNNGV. CDR3 region: CASSLDEGGELGYNEQFF. CDR3 nucleotides: TGTGCCAGCAGCCTCGACGAGGGGGGAGAACTAGGGTACAATGAGCAGTTCTTC.

This clonotype was observed a handful of times. The chain employs TRBV6-6 and TRBJ2-3, with D uncertain. The CDR3 is 14 residues long. V lost 2 bases and J 4 bases, leaving 10 bases between the germline ends. Germline values: CDR1 MNHNY, CDR2 SVGAGI (reference sequence). The CDR3 region has the DNA TGTGCCAGCAGTTACGAGATTTCCGCAGATACGCAGTATTTT. This encodes CASSYEISADTQYF.

This clonotype appeared many times. The V call is TRBV7-3, the J call TRBJ2-5; D is undetermined. Trimming left V 5 bases short and J 0 bases short, with 7 bases between. CDR3 length: 13 residues. The germline CDR1 and CDR2 sequences are SGHTA and FQGTGA. The CDR3 nucleotides read TGTGCCAGCAGCCCACTCCACCAAGAGACCCAGTACTTC. Its protein product is CASSPLHQETQYF.

In this sample, this clonotype turned up a few times. This rearrangement joins TRBV6-1 to TRBJ2-1; 13 bases are a match to TRBD2. With V trimmed by 2 bases and J by 10 bases, 11 bases remained unmatched. From germline, CDR1 is MNHNS and CDR2 SASEGT. The CDR3 has 17 amino acids. CDR3 loop: CASSESLRTSGRQEQFF. The CDR3 DNA reads TGTGCCAGCAGTGAATCCCTCAGGACTAGCGGGAGACAGGAGCAGTTCTTC.

The gene calls are TRBV4-2 and TRBJ2-1; 9 bases agree with TRBD1. The J call may be wrong; the DNA end is better matched by TRBJ2-7. The CDR3 extends over 16 amino acids. Germline V gives CDR1 LGHNA, CDR2 YNFKEQ. The DNA for the CDR3 is TGTGCCAGCAGCCCAGCGGACAGGGGCCTAAACAATGAGCAGTACTTC. This translates into CASSPADRGLNNEQYF.

This clonotype has only a few counts. V and J are TRBV28 and TRBJ1-5, with D uncertain. Trimming shortened V by 1 base and J by 4 bases, and 11 bases separated the two germline ends. Per germline, CDR1 MDHEN and CDR2 SYDVKM. This CDR3 region has 15 residues. The CDR3 sequence: CASSLFYRVNQPQHF. CDR3 sequence (DNA): TGTGCCAGCAGTTTATTTTATCGTGTAAATCAGCCCCAGCATTTT.

This clonotype was seen a handful of times. The chain carries TRBV2 and TRBJ1-1, with 8 bases aligning to TRBD1. Germline loops: CDR1 SNHLY, CDR2 FYNNEI. CDR3 length: 14 amino acids. J gave up 2 bases and V 9 bases, and 8 bases lay outside the gene matches. This CDR3 is CASQRQGINTEAFF. CDR3 bases: TGTGCCAGTCAAAGACAGGGGATTAACACTGAAGCTTTCTTT.

The chain combines TRBV6-2 or TRBV6-3 with TRBJ2-3, with 9 bases lining up with TRBD2. Germline loops: CDR1 MNHEY, CDR2 SVGEGT. With V trimmed by 5 bases and J by 2 bases, 8 bases remained unmatched. CDR3 size: 16 residues. The CDR3 is CASSPGLAPYTDTQYF. Written as DNA, the CDR3 is TGTGCCAGCAGTCCGGGACTAGCACCTTACACAGATACGCAGTATTTT.

The chain couples TRBV27 to TRBJ2-4; tentative D call: TRBD2 (5 bases). The V end was cut by 9 bases, the J end by 5 bases, with 8 bases between. The CDR3 contains 11 residues. In germline, CDR1 is MNHEY, CDR2 SMNVEV (reference sequence). CDR3 in DNA: TGTGCCAGTCGGGGAGAAAACATTCAGTACTTC. Its protein is CASRGENIQYF.

This rearrangement joins TRBV30 to TRBJ2-7; tentative D call: TRBD1 (6 bases). The ends were cut back, 3 bases at V and 3 bases at J, with 15 bases in the middle. Germline loops: CDR1 GTSNPN, CDR2 SVGIG (reference sequence). The CDR3 has 14 residues. DNA of the CDR3: TGTGCCTGGAGAGAACCGGGACACCACTACGAGCAGTACTTC. Translating it yields CAWREPGHHYEQYF.